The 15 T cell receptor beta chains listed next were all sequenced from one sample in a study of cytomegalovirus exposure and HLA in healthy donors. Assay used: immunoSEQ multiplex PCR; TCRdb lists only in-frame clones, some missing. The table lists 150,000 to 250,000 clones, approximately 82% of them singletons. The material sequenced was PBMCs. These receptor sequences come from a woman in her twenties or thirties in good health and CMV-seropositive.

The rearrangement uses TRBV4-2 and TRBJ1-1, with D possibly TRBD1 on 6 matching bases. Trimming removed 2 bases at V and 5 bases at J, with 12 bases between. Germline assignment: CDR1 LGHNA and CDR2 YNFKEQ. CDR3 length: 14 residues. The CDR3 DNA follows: TGTGCCAGCAGCCAACAGGGGCTTGGAACTGAAGCTTTCTTT. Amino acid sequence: CASSQQGLGTEAFF.

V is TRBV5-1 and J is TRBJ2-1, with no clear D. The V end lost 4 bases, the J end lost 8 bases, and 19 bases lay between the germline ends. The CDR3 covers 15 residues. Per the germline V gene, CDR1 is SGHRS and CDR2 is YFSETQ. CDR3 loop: CASSARVTEGDEQFF. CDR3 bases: TGCGCCAGCAGCGCCCGGGTTACCGAAGGAGATGAGCAGTTCTTC.

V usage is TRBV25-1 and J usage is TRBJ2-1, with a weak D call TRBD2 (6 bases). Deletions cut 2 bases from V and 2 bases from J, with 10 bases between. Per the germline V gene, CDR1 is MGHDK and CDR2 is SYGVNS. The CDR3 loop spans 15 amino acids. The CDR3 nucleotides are TGTGCCAGCAGTGAAGGGCTAGCGCCCTACAATGAGCAGTTCTTC. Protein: CASSEGLAPYNEQFF. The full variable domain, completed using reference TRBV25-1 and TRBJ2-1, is EADIYQTPRYLVIGTGKKITLECSQTMGHDKMYWYQQDPGMELHLIHYSYGVNSTEKGDLSSESTVSRIRTEHFPLTLESARPSHTSQYLCASSEGLAPYNEQFFGPGTRLTVL.

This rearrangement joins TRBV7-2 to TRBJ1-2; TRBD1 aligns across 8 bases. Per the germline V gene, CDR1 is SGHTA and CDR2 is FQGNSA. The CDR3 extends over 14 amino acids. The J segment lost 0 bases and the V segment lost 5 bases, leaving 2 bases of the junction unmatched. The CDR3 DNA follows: TGTGCCAGCAGCGTGGACAGGGCTAACTATGGCTACACCTTC. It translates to CASSVDRANYGYTF.

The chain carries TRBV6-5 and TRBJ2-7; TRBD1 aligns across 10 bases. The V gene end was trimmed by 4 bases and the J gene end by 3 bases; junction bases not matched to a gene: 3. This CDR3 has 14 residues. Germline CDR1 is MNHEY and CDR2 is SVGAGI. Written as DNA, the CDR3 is TGTGCCAGCAGTTCGGACAGGGGGGTCTACGAGCAGTACTTC. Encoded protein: CASSSDRGVYEQYF.

The chain's CDR3 is CASSQVGANYGYTF. The CDR3 bases are TGTGCCAGCAGCCAGGTCGGTGCCAACTATGGCTACACCTTC. This chain uses TRBV14 with TRBJ1-2; D gene ambiguous. The CDR3 length is 14 residues. Germline lookup yields CDR1 SGHDN and CDR2 FVKESK. Trimming took 3 bases from V and 2 from J, leaving 10 bases between them.

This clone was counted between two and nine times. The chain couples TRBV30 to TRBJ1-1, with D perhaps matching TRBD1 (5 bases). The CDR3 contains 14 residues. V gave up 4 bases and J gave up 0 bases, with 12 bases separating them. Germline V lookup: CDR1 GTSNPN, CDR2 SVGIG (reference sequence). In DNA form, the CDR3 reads TGTGCCTGGACACGGGGACTCATGAACACTGAAGCTTTCTTT. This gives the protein CAWTRGLMNTEAFF.

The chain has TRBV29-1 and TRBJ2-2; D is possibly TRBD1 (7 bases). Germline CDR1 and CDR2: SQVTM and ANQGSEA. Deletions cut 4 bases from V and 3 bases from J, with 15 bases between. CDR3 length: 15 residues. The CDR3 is CSVAVQGTYTGELFF. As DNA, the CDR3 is TGCAGCGTTGCGGTACAGGGGACTTACACCGGGGAGCTGTTTTTT.

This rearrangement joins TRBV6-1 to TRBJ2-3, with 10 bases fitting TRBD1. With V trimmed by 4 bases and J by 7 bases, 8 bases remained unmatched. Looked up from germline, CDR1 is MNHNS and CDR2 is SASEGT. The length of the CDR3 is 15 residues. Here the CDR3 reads CASSATGTGEYTQYF. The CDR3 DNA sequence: TGTGCCAGCAGTGCGACCGGGACAGGGGAATATACGCAGTATTTT.

Here the CDR3 reads CASSLGAGEQFF. As DNA, the CDR3 is TGTGCCAGCAGCTTAGGAGCGGGCGAGCAGTTCTTC. The chain links TRBV7-6 to TRBJ2-1; tentative D call: TRBD2 (6 bases). With 1 base removed from V and 10 bases from J, the gap between germline ends came to 8 bases. Looked up from germline, CDR1 is SGHVS and CDR2 is FNYEAQ. The CDR3 runs 12 residues.

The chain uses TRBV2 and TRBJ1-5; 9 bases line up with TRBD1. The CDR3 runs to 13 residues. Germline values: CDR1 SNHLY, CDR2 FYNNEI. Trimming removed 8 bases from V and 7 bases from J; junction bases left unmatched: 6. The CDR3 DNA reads TGTGCCAGCGCCGGGACAGGGATCCAGCCCCAGCATTTT. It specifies CASAGTGIQPQHF.

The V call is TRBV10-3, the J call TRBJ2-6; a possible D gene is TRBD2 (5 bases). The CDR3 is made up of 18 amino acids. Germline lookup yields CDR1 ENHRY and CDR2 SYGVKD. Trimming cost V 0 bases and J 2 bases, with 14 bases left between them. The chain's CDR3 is CAISESGGFWAGANVLTF. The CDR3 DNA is TGTGCCATCAGTGAGTCTGGAGGCTTTTGGGCTGGGGCCAACGTCCTGACTTTC.

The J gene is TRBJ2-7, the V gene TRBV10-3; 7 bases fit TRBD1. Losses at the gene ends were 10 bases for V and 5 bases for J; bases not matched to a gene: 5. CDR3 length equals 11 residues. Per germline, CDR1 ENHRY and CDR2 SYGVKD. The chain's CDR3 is CANRQGNEQYF. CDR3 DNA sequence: TGTGCCAACCGACAGGGAAACGAGCAGTACTTC.

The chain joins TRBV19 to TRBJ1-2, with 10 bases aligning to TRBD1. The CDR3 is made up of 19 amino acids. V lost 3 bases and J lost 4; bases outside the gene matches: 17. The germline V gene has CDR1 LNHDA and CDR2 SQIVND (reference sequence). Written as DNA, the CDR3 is TGTGCCAGTAGTATTCCTCAACGGGGGGACAGGGGATTCTCCTATGGCTACACCTTC. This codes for CASSIPQRGDRGFSYGYTF.

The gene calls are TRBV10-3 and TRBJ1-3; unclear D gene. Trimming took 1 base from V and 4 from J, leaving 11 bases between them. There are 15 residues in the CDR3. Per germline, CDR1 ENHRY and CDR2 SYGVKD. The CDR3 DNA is TGTGCCATCAGTGAGTTCGGGGATCCCGGAAACACCATATATTTT. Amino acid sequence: CAISEFGDPGNTIYF.